The rows below give T cell receptor beta chains drawn from one sample of a study of blood T cell repertoires in COVID-19. The protocol was immunoSEQ multiplex PCR, while the TCRdb copy is restricted to in-frame clones and leaves out a portion. The data show more than 140,000 clones, with around 83% seen just once and 6.5% to 9% held by the top ten. Input material: peripheral blood. These receptors were collected from a woman in her forties or fifties in a cohort sampled during active or convalescent COVID-19. The CDR3 runs from the conserved cysteine through the conserved F or W. A D gene is named only where the DNA matches it firmly. The listing skips clone size in some rows; elsewhere it reads once, few, many or a size class.

V gene,D gene,clone size,J gene,CDR3 protein,CDR3 DNA
TRBV19,TRBD1,-,TRBJ1-2,CASSISTGGGYGYTF,TGTGCCAGTAGTATATCAACAGGGGGTGGATATGGCTACACCTTC
TRBV5-1,TRBD2,-,TRBJ2-3,CASSLVTSGGYTDTQYF,TGCGCCAGCAGCTTGGTGACTAGCGGGGGGTACACAGATACGCAGTATTTT
TRBV5-1,-,-,TRBJ2-7,CASRLASYSYEQYF,TGCGCCAGCAGGCTAGCTAGCTACTCCTACGAGCAGTACTTC
TRBV7-2,TRBD1,-,TRBJ1-3,CASSQGQGGNTIYF,TGTGCCAGCAGCCAAGGACAGGGTGGAAACACCATATATTTT
TRBV3-1/TRBV3-2,TRBD1,-,TRBJ1-4,CASSQEAGGGEKLFF,TGTGCCAGCAGCCAAGAGGCAGGGGGAGGAGAAAAACTGTTTTTT
TRBV7-7,-,-,TRBJ2-5,CASSLGQGRTARETQYF,TGTGCCAGCAGCTTAGGTCAGGGGCGGACCGCCAGGGAGACCCAGTACTTC
TRBV7-6,-,-,TRBJ1-3,CASSLAPTTSGNTIYF,TGTGCCAGCAGCTTAGCCCCCACTACCTCTGGAAACACCATATATTTT
TRBV3-1/TRBV3-2,TRBD2,-,TRBJ2-3,CASSPLTSGGAGDTQYF,TGTGCCAGCAGCCCGCTGACTAGCGGGGGGGCCGGAGATACGCAGTATTTT
TRBV2,-,-,TRBJ1-2,CASSARSGYGYTF,TGTGCCAGCAGTGCCCGGTCAGGCTATGGCTACACCTTC
TRBV9,-,-,TRBJ1-6,CASSSGSSYNSPLHF,TGTGCCAGCAGCTCAGGTTCCTCCTATAATTCACCCCTCCACTTT
TRBV7-2,-,-,TRBJ2-2,CASSFYSETGELFF,TGTGCCAGCAGCTTCTATTCTGAGACCGGGGAGCTGTTTTTT
TRBV11-2,-,once,TRBJ1-4,CASSPGTTNEKLFF,TGTGCCAGCAGCCCGGGAACAACTAATGAAAAACTGTTTTTT
TRBV18,TRBD2,-,TRBJ2-1,CASSPLAGGVNNEQFF,TGTGCCAGCTCACCACTAGCGGGGGGCGTGAACAATGAGCAGTTCTTC
TRBV5-4,TRBD1,-,TRBJ1-1,CASSFTGQGLEAFF,TGTGCCAGCAGCTTCACCGGACAGGGGCTCGAAGCTTTCTTT
TRBV11-2,-,-,TRBJ2-7,CASSLQGYEQYF,TGTGCCAGCAGTTTACAGGGCTACGAGCAGTACTTC
TRBV6-5,TRBD1,-,TRBJ1-1,CARRGQGTEAFF,TGTGCCAGGAGAGGACAGGGGACTGAAGCTTTCTTT
TRBV6-1,-,-,TRBJ1-6,CASSEARISPLHF,TGTGCCAGCAGTGAAGCGAGAATTTCACCCCTCCACTTT
TRBV3-1/TRBV3-2,-,-,TRBJ2-7,CASSQFTLGLYEQYF,TGTGCCAGCAGCCAATTTACTTTAGGACTGTACGAGCAGTACTTC
TRBV5-1,-,-,TRBJ1-3,CASSFATPGNSGNTIYF,TGCGCCAGCAGCTTCGCGACCCCAGGCAACTCTGGAAACACCATATATTTT
TRBV5-5,-,-,TRBJ1-1,CASSLVGRGKMNTEAFF,TGTGCCAGCAGCTTGGTGGGCAGGGGAAAAATGAACACTGAAGCTTTCTTT
TRBV10-3,TRBD1,-,TRBJ2-7,CAIKGQEGSYEQYF,TGTGCCATCAAGGGACAGGAAGGATCCTACGAGCAGTACTTC
TRBV25-1,-,many,TRBJ2-3,CASSALALTQYF,TGTGCCAGCAGTGCCCTAGCGTTAACGCAGTATTTT
TRBV7-3,TRBD2,-,TRBJ2-1,CASSRSGGAGNEQFF,TGTGCCAGCAGCCGAAGCGGGGGGGCCGGTAATGAGCAGTTCTTC
TRBV29-1,TRBD1,-,TRBJ1-3,CSVTGGTGNTIYF,TGCAGCGTAACAGGGGGCACTGGAAACACCATATATTTT
TRBV12-5,-,-,TRBJ1-5,CASEMGRDFGVQPQHF,TGTGCTAGTGAAATGGGGAGGGACTTCGGGGTCCAGCCCCAGCATTTT
TRBV10-3,TRBD1,-,TRBJ1-2,CATGTGNNYGYTF,TGTGCCACCGGGACAGGCAACAACTATGGCTACACCTTC
TRBV2,TRBD1,-,TRBJ1-5,CASHRDRGQPQHF,TGTGCCAGCCACAGGGACAGAGGTCAGCCCCAGCATTTT
TRBV7-3,TRBD1,-,TRBJ1-1,CASSLGQFHTEAFF,TGTGCCAGCAGCTTGGGACAGTTTCACACTGAAGCTTTCTTT
TRBV3-1/TRBV3-2,TRBD1,-,TRBJ1-6,CASSRGQGDSPLHF,TGTGCCAGCAGCCGGGGACAGGGTGATTCACCCCTCCACTTT
TRBV10-3,-,many,TRBJ1-1,CAISEDRASEAFF,TGTGCCATCAGTGAAGACAGAGCATCTGAAGCTTTCTTT
TRBV7-3,-,-,TRBJ2-1,CASSFGLASYNEQFF,TGTGCCAGCAGCTTCGGACTGGCCTCCTACAATGAGCAGTTCTTC
TRBV9,-,-,TRBJ1-1,CASSVSPLGTEAFF,TGTGCCAGCAGCGTAAGCCCACTCGGGACTGAAGCTTTCTTT
TRBV6-6,-,-,TRBJ2-3,CASSPIPDWRGLHTQYF,TGTGCCAGCAGTCCTATCCCGGACTGGCGGGGCCTCCATACGCAGTATTTT
TRBV6-1,-,-,TRBJ2-7,CASSDAWTDSYEQYF,TGTGCCAGCAGTGATGCCTGGACAGACTCCTACGAGCAGTACTTC
TRBV10-3,-,-,TRBJ2-1,CAISEGADGEQFF,TGTGCCATCAGTGAAGGGGCCGACGGTGAGCAGTTCTTC
TRBV3-1/TRBV3-2,-,-,TRBJ1-6,CASSRLQKSYSPLHF,TGTGCCAGCAGCCGATTGCAGAAGTCCTATTCACCCCTCCACTTT
TRBV5-1,-,few,TRBJ1-4,CASSLNLGSNEKLFF,TGCGCCAGCAGCTTGAATTTGGGGAGTAATGAAAAACTGTTTTTT
TRBV5-1,-,-,TRBJ1-3,CASSLEYTGSSGNTIYF,TGCGCCAGCAGCTTGGAGTATACAGGAAGCTCTGGAAACACCATATATTTT
TRBV5-1,-,-,TRBJ1-1,CASSWRGTEAFF,TGCGCCAGCAGCTGGCGGGGGACTGAAGCTTTCTTT
TRBV3-1/TRBV3-2,-,-,TRBJ2-7,CASSQGLERYEQYF,TGTGCCAGCAGCCAAGGACTGGAACGTTACGAGCAGTACTTC
TRBV19,-,-,TRBJ1-3,CASSPQGTAGNTIYF,TGTGCCAGTAGTCCTCAGGGGACGGCTGGAAACACCATATATTTT